The T cell receptor beta chain under discussion was sequenced for a study of CD8 T cells in ankylosing spondylitis. This clonotype was found a few times. The antigen is unknown. Study-level findings and limits: In ankylosing spondylitis blood, a motif of fewer than 10 highly homologous TCR beta variants appeared characteristic. The authors reported significant enrichment of disease-linked clones in matched ankylosing spondylitis synovial fluid. Several of the motif variants were reported before in synovial fluid and blood from reactive arthritis. CD8+ cells made up the disease-linked clones, which were relatively rare in peripheral blood.

TCRdb redid the calling of the 5' RACE reads with MiXCR, one entry per CDR3 protein. Of 400,000 or so distinct CDR3 sequences in the sample, more than 25% are singletons; the top ten hold 0.85% to 1%. The CDR3 totals 15 residues. Trimming shortened V by 3 bases and J by 4 bases, and 13 bases separated the two germline ends. The germline gives CDR1 SQVTM, CDR2 ANQGSEA. This receptor was taken from a male donor with ankylosing spondylitis. The sequencing sample was made of blood, either unsorted or a sorted T cell fraction (not recorded which). The genes are TRBV29-1 and TRBJ2-6; the D gene is possibly TRBD1 (6 bases). CDR3 protein: CSVEVQGPGANVLTF. Written as DNA, the CDR3 is TGCAGCGTTGAGGTACAGGGCCCCGGGGCCAACGTCCTGACTTTC. Using reference TRBV29-1 and TRBJ2-6 for the parts outside the CDR3, the full variable domain is SAVISQKPSRDICQRGTSLTIQCQVDSQVTMMFWYRQQPGQSLTLIATANQGSEATYESGFVIDKFPISRPNLTFSTLTVSNMSPEDSSIYLCSVEVQGPGANVLTFGAGSRLTVL.